This passage covers 23 T cell receptor beta chains from one sample sequenced in a study of blood T cells in healthy people across ages. A sample-barcoded 5' primer and a J-beta primer mix were used in a second PCR of roughly 7 to 12 cycles. TCRdb re-derived calls from the 5' RACE reads in MiXCR, one entry per CDR3 protein. This repertoire shows some 1.5 million distinct CDR3 sequences, 35% to 45% found once; its top ten account for just over 4%. The source material was blood. These receptors were taken from a woman between 18 and 30 years old in good health.

The chain employs TRBV20-1 and TRBJ2-1, with unresolved D. This CDR3 is built from 15 residues. V lost 3 bases, J lost 4 bases, and 16 bases lay in between. Looked up from germline, CDR1 is DFQATT and CDR2 is SNEGSKA (reference sequence). Here the CDR3 reads CSASYPLPPYNEQFF. The CDR3 bases are TGCAGTGCTAGTTACCCCCTTCCCCCATACAATGAGCAGTTCTTC.

The chain links TRBV5-1 to TRBJ1-6, with TRBD1 matching 7 bases. The CDR3 runs to 15 residues. The trim removed 1 base at V and 5 bases at J, leaving 3 bases unmatched. Per germline, CDR1 SGHRS and CDR2 YFSETQ. CDR3 region: CASSLRTGDNSPLHF. DNA of the CDR3: TGCGCCAGCAGCTTGCGGACAGGAGATAATTCACCCCTCCACTTT. Variable domain in full (rest from reference TRBV5-1 and TRBJ1-6): KAGVTQTPRYLIKTRGQQVTLSCSPISGHRSVSWYQQTPGQGLQFLFEYFSETQRNKGNFPGRFSGRQFSNSRSEMNVSTLELGDSALYLCASSLRTGDNSPLHFGNGTRLTVT.

Details on this clonotype: The junction departs from the called germline gene at one end, perhaps through a read error. The chain is built from TRBV7-2 and TRBJ2-7; no clear D. Germline V gene lookup returns CDR1 SGHTA and CDR2 FQGNSA. The CDR3 covers 15 residues. The DNA for the CDR3 is TGTGCCAGCAGCTTAGGGGGTGTAAGCTCCTACGAGCGGTACTTC. Translating it yields CASSLGGVSSYERYF.

The chain recombines TRBV6-2 or TRBV6-3 with TRBJ2-4; D is possibly TRBD1 (5 bases). Germline V gene data show CDR1 as MNHEY and CDR2 as SVGEGT. This CDR3 contains 14 residues. Deletions cut 2 bases from V and 2 bases from J, with 7 bases between. The CDR3 DNA sequence: TGTGCCAGCAGTTACCGACAGACCAAAAACATTCAGTACTTC. This codes for CASSYRQTKNIQYF.

This chain links TRBV19 with TRBJ2-5; 8 positions agree with TRBD2. Germline CDR1 is LNHDA and CDR2 is SQIVND (reference sequence). V lost 3 bases and J lost 3; bases outside the gene matches: 3. This CDR3 contains 14 residues. CDR3 in amino acids: CASSIVLAEETQYF. CDR3 nucleotides: TGTGCCAGTAGTATCGTACTAGCGGAAGAGACCCAGTACTTC.

This clonotype has only one observation. The gene calls are TRBV6-2 or TRBV6-3 and TRBJ2-7; TRBD1 is a possible D gene (5 bases). This CDR3 comprises 14 residues. The V end was cut by 5 bases, the J end by 7 bases, with 18 bases between. Per germline, CDR1 MNHEY and CDR2 SVGEGT. DNA of the CDR3: TGTGCCAGCAGTGAAGAGACAGTCTACAATGAGCAGTACTTC. Protein product: CASSEETVYNEQYF.

Details on this clonotype: One junction end does not reproduce the germline sequence, and a read error may be involved. The chain employs TRBV27 and TRBJ1-6; D is undetermined. This CDR3 comprises 12 residues. Germline-derived CDR1 and CDR2 are MNHEY and SMNVEV (reference sequence). The CDR3 coding sequence is TGTGCCAGCAGTTTAGTAAATTCACTCCTCCACTTT. Translating it yields CASSLVNSLLHF.

The V and J genes are TRBV9 and TRBJ2-3; no reliable D call. Germline loops: CDR1 SGDLS, CDR2 YYNGEE. The V end was cut by 6 bases, the J end by 0 bases, with 14 bases between. The CDR3 loop spans 15 amino acids. The CDR3: CASNEAESSTDTQYF. CDR3 DNA: TGTGCCAGCAATGAGGCGGAGTCTAGCACAGATACGCAGTATTTT.

The chain uses TRBV7-9 and TRBJ2-4; TRBD2 is a possible D gene (5 bases). The J call may be in error: the DNA end matches TRBJ2-7 better. The germline CDR1 and CDR2 sequences are SEHNR and FQNEAQ (reference sequence). The CDR3 length is 14 residues. The CDR3 nucleotides read TGTGCCAGCAGCTTACTACCGGGATTGTCCGAGCAGTACTTC. Its translation: CASSLLPGLSEQYF.

V gene TRBV7-2 combines with J gene TRBJ2-1, with TRBD2 matching over 14 bases. The V gene's germline CDR1 is SGHTA and CDR2 FQGNSA. After removal of 5 bases from V and 7 bases from J, the junction contained 4 bases not matched to a gene. This CDR3 comprises 15 residues. The CDR3 DNA reads as TGTGCCAGCAGCCCTTGGACTAGCGGGAGGAATGAGCAGTTCTTC. It yields the protein CASSPWTSGRNEQFF.

The J gene is TRBJ2-1, the V gene TRBV6-2 or TRBV6-3, with TRBD2 matching over 12 bases. Trimming cost V 5 bases and J 1 base; bases outside gene matches: 3. The CDR3 has 16 residues. Germline V gene data show CDR1 as MNHEY and CDR2 as SVGEGT. CDR3 DNA sequence: TGTGCCAGCAGTGGACTAGCGGGGAAATCCTACAATGAGCAGTTCTTC. This codes for CASSGLAGKSYNEQFF.

In this sample, this clonotype turned up a few times. The chain links TRBV20-1 to TRBJ1-2; TRBD1 matches at 11 bases. The V gene's germline CDR1 is DFQATT and CDR2 SNEGSKA (reference sequence). This CDR3 has 13 amino acids. V lost 4 bases and J lost 7; bases outside the gene matches: 5. The chain's CDR3 is CSATLDRGPGYTF. The CDR3 DNA reads TGCAGTGCTACCCTGGACAGGGGGCCTGGCTACACCTTC.

There are a few counts of this clonotype. V and J are TRBV7-2 and TRBJ2-7; 7 bases agree with TRBD2. After removal of 2 bases from V and 1 base from J, the junction contained 11 bases not matched to a gene. From germline, CDR1 is SGHTA and CDR2 FQGNSA. This CDR3 spans 17 amino acids. The chain's CDR3 is CASSLSLFGGSSYEQYF. CDR3 in DNA: TGTGCCAGCAGCTTATCCCTGTTTGGCGGGAGTTCCTACGAGCAGTACTTC. Using reference TRBV7-2 and TRBJ2-7 for the parts outside the CDR3, the full variable domain is GAGVSQSPSNKVTEKGKDVELRCDPISGHTALYWYRQSLGQGLEFLIYFQGNSAPDKSGLPSDRFSAERTGGSVSTLTIQRTQQEDSAVYLCASSLSLFGGSSYEQYFGPGTRLTVT.

V usage is TRBV6-1 and J usage is TRBJ1-2; 10 bases are shared with TRBD1. V was pared by 3 bases and J by 2 bases, with 3 bases of the junction left unmatched. CDR1 MNHNS and CDR2 SASEGT come from the germline V gene. There are 15 residues in the CDR3. In DNA, the CDR3 is TGTGCCAGCAGTGATCTGGGACAGGGGAACTATGGCTACACCTTC. Protein product: CASSDLGQGNYGYTF.

V is TRBV4-2 and J is TRBJ2-2; TRBD2 matches at 8 bases. V shed 0 bases and J 6 bases; nucleotides not matched to a gene: 9. Germline V gene data show CDR1 as LGHNA and CDR2 as YNFKEQ. The CDR3 is 17 amino acids. The CDR3 sequence: CASSQDGGTRPSGELFF. The CDR3 DNA is TGTGCCAGCAGCCAAGATGGGGGGACTAGACCCTCCGGGGAGCTGTTTTTT.

The chain combines TRBV25-1 with TRBJ2-1, with TRBD2 as a possible D gene (6 bases). The CDR3 runs to 15 residues. V lost 5 bases and J 7 bases, leaving 18 bases between the germline ends. Germline lookup yields CDR1 MGHDK and CDR2 SYGVNS. The CDR3 loop is CASSRRDSYWNEQFF. In DNA, the CDR3 is TGTGCCAGCAGTCGCCGGGACTCCTACTGGAATGAGCAGTTCTTC. The full variable domain, in which reference TRBV25-1 and TRBJ2-1 provide the parts outside the CDR3, is EADIYQTPRYLVIGTGKKITLECSQTMGHDKMYWYQQDPGMELHLIHYSYGVNSTEKGDLSSESTVSRIRTEHFPLTLESARPSHTSQYLCASSRRDSYWNEQFFGPGTRLTVL.

The V call is TRBV29-1, the J call TRBJ2-3; D tentatively fits TRBD1 or TRBD2 (5 bases each). The CDR3 has 14 amino acids. Germline loops: CDR1 SQVTM, CDR2 ANQGSEA. The V gene lost 4 bases and the J gene lost 0 bases, with 11 bases spanning the gap. The DNA for the CDR3 is TGCAGCGTTGTAAGCCGGGGCAGCACAGATACGCAGTATTTT. It specifies CSVVSRGSTDTQYF.

This clonotype was detected a few times. The chain is built from TRBV5-1 and TRBJ2-3, with D unresolved. Trimming shortened V by 6 bases and J by 6 bases, and 5 bases separated the two germline ends. Germline V gene sequence: CDR1 SGHRS, CDR2 YFSETQ. There are 10 residues in the CDR3. CDR3 region: CASKTDTQYF. Written as DNA, the CDR3 is TGCGCCAGCAAGACGGATACGCAGTATTTT.

This clonotype has just a few counts. The V call is TRBV9, the J call TRBJ2-3; 12 bases are shared with TRBD2. CDR3 length: 14 residues. V was clipped by 3 bases and J by 8 bases; unmatched bases: 4. Germline CDR1 and CDR2: SGDLS and YYNGEE. CDR3 region: CASSGTSGAPTQYF. CDR3 DNA sequence: TGTGCCAGCAGCGGGACTAGCGGGGCCCCTACGCAGTATTTT.

This CDR3 reads CASSLDIPSSYNSPLHF. CDR3 in DNA: TGTGCCAGCAGCTTAGATATCCCCAGCTCCTATAATTCACCCCTCCACTTT. This chain uses TRBV7-6 with TRBJ1-6; D unresolved. The CDR3 has 17 residues. With 1 base removed from V and 0 bases from J, the gap between germline ends came to 10 bases. CDR1 is SGHVS and CDR2 is FNYEAQ in the germline V gene.

The chain recombines TRBV5-5 with TRBJ1-6; a weak D match, TRBD1 (6 bases). V gave up 4 bases and J gave up 5 bases, with 10 bases separating them. CDR3 length: 14 residues. Germline V CDR1 and CDR2: SGHKS, YYEKEE (reference sequence). The CDR3 loop is CASSSGTHNSPLHF. The CDR3 DNA reads TGTGCCAGCAGCAGCGGGACACATAATTCACCCCTCCACTTT.

This rearrangement joins TRBV12-3 or TRBV12-4 to TRBJ2-2; D may be TRBD1 (5 bases). Trimming stripped 2 bases from V and 1 base from J, with 8 bases between. The CDR3 spans 15 residues. CDR3 sequence reads: CASSLYRWNTGELFF. The CDR3 DNA follows: TGTGCCAGCAGTTTATACAGGTGGAACACCGGGGAGCTGTTTTTT.

The table lists this clonotype with a few counts. The chain is built from TRBV25-1 and TRBJ2-5, with unresolved D. V was trimmed by 2 bases and J by 6 bases, leaving 19 bases between them. Per the germline V gene, CDR1 is MGHDK and CDR2 is SYGVNS. The CDR3 loop spans 16 amino acids. The CDR3 here is CASSEVRATSVQTQYF. The CDR3 nucleotides read TGTGCCAGCAGTGAAGTTAGGGCGACGAGTGTCCAGACCCAGTACTTC. Using reference TRBV25-1 and TRBJ2-5 for the parts outside the CDR3, the full variable domain is EADIYQTPRYLVIGTGKKITLECSQTMGHDKMYWYQQDPGMELHLIHYSYGVNSTEKGDLSSESTVSRIRTEHFPLTLESARPSHTSQYLCASSEVRATSVQTQYFGPGTRLLVL.